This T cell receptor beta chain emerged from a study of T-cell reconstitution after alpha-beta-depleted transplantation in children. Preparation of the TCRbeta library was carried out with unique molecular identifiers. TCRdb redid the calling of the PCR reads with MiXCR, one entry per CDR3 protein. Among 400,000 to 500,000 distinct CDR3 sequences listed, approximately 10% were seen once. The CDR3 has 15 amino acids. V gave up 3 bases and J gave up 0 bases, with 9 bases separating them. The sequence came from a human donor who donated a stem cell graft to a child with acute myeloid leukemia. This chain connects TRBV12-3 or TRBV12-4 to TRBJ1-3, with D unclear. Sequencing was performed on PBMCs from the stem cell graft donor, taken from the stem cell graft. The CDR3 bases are TGTGCCAGCAGTTTTGCCGGGTCCTCTGGAAACACCATATATTTT. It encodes CASSFAGSSGNTIYF.